Presented here are 29 T cell receptor beta chains from one specimen sequenced in a study of cytomegalovirus exposure and HLA in healthy donors. This table comes from immunoSEQ multiplex PCR, and its TCRdb copy is limited to in-frame clones, with some not included. The profile shows hundreds of thousands of clones, 70% to 90% of them singletons. Input material: PBMCs. The source of these receptors is a woman under 30 in good health and CMV-seronegative.

Points on this clone: At one end, the junction sequence differs from germline, possibly due to a read error. The chain carries TRBV6-1 and TRBJ2-2; no definite D call. Germline V gives CDR1 MNHNS, CDR2 SASEGT. The CDR3 spans 10 residues. In DNA, the CDR3 is TGTGCCAGCAACAACGGGGAGCTGTTTTTT. Translating gives CASNNGELFF.

The rearrangement uses TRBV2 and TRBJ2-2; TRBD2 agrees at 7 bases. In germline, CDR1 is SNHLY, CDR2 FYNNEI. The J segment lost 8 bases and the V segment lost 6 bases, leaving 18 bases of the junction unmatched. There are 17 residues in the CDR3. Written as DNA, the CDR3 is TGTGCCAGCAGCAATAAACCGGAGCGGGACTTTTGGGGGGAGCTGTTTTTT. Translating it yields CASSNKPERDFWGELFF.

The gene calls are TRBV4-2 and TRBJ2-1, with 7 bases identical to TRBD2. The CDR3 has 16 residues. The germline gives CDR1 LGHNA, CDR2 YNFKEQ. V shed 0 bases and J 4 bases; nucleotides not matched to a gene: 6. The CDR3 DNA reads TGTGCCAGCAGCCAAGATGGCGGCGGGAGATACAATGAGCAGTTCTTC. This codes for CASSQDGGGRYNEQFF.

V and J are TRBV9 and TRBJ1-2; D call uncertain. From germline, CDR1 is SGDLS and CDR2 YYNGEE. Trimming cost V 3 bases and J 7 bases, with 13 bases left between them. CDR3 length equals 13 residues. The CDR3 nucleotides read TGTGCCAGCAGCGACCGTAAAAACAGTGGCTACACCTTC. Amino acid sequence: CASSDRKNSGYTF.

This clone came up a few times. The chain combines TRBV6-5 with TRBJ1-1; weak D call: TRBD1 (6 bases). This CDR3 is built from 15 residues. Germline V gene sequence: CDR1 MNHEY, CDR2 SVGAGI. The ends were cut back, 3 bases at V and 1 base at J, with 12 bases in the middle. The CDR3 region has the DNA TGTGCCAGCAGTTATGGGGGCAGGTGGAACACTGAAGCTTTCTTT. It is translated as CASSYGGRWNTEAFF.

The rearrangement joins TRBV6-5 to TRBJ2-3; D unclear. In germline, CDR1 is MNHEY, CDR2 SVGAGI. V was trimmed by 10 bases and J by 0 bases, leaving 14 bases between them. The CDR3 is made up of 14 amino acids. CDR3 nucleotides: TGTGCCACCTGTGACAAAACTAGCACAGATACGCAGTATTTT. This encodes CATCDKTSTDTQYF.

The chain carries TRBV6-5 and TRBJ1-2; D is unresolved. Per germline, CDR1 MNHEY and CDR2 SVGAGI. V was pared by 8 bases and J by 4 bases, with 14 bases between. The CDR3 loop spans 13 amino acids. The CDR3 DNA is TGTGCCAGCTCTCCTACGGTTATCTATGGCTACACCTTC. Translating it yields CASSPTVIYGYTF.

To note about this clone: One base away lies a much larger clone, so this may be a sequencing read error. The chain links TRBV5-1 to TRBJ2-5; D gene uncertain. The V end was cut by 2 bases, the J end by 5 bases, with 4 bases between. CDR3 length: 11 residues. CDR1 SGHRS and CDR2 YFSETQ come from the germline V gene. The CDR3 is CASSFSETQYF. The CDR3 DNA follows: TGCGCCAGCAGCTTCAGTGAGACCCAGTACTTC.

The chain uses TRBV7-9 and TRBJ1-6; D may be TRBD1 (6 bases). Trimming took 2 bases from V and 4 from J, leaving 18 bases between them. Per the germline V gene, CDR1 is SEHNR and CDR2 is FQNEAQ (reference sequence). This CDR3 has 18 amino acids. This chain's CDR3 is CASSLSSGEKVYNSPLHF. In nucleotides, the CDR3 is TGTGCCAGCAGCTTATCCTCAGGGGAAAAAGTTTATAATTCACCCCTCCACTTT.

V gene TRBV6-6 combines with J gene TRBJ2-3; a possible D gene is TRBD1 (5 bases). Germline V CDR1 and CDR2: MNHNY, SVGAGI (reference sequence). The CDR3 is made up of 13 amino acids. Deletions cut 2 bases from V and 4 bases from J, with 7 bases between. This CDR3 reads CASSYDSADTQYF. The CDR3 coding sequence is TGTGCCAGCAGTTACGACAGCGCAGATACGCAGTATTTT.

V is TRBV7-3 and J is TRBJ1-1; TRBD1 might be the D (6 bases). Germline V gene sequence: CDR1 SGHTA, CDR2 FQGTGA. Trimming removed 5 bases from V and 3 bases from J, with 13 bases in between. The length of the CDR3 is 14 residues. The CDR3 coding sequence is TGTGCCAGCAGCCCACAGGGTGGGGACACTGAAGCTTTCTTT. It encodes CASSPQGGDTEAFF.

The chain joins TRBV2 to TRBJ2-5; TRBD2 matches 11 bases. Trimming cost V 5 bases and J 4 bases; bases outside gene matches: 0. CDR1 and CDR2 from the germline V gene are SNHLY and FYNNEI. The CDR3 covers 13 residues. CDR3: CASSTSGGETQYF. For the CDR3, the DNA is TGTGCCAGCAGTACTAGCGGGGGAGAGACCCAGTACTTC.

The V call is TRBV6-6, the J call TRBJ1-2; D gene uncertain. Germline-derived CDR1 and CDR2 are MNHNY and SVGAGI (reference sequence). The CDR3 contains 15 residues. V shed 0 bases and J shed 4 bases, with 12 bases lying between them. The CDR3 region is CASSYSTARGYGYTF. CDR3 bases: TGTGCCAGCAGTTACTCGACGGCGAGAGGCTATGGCTACACCTTC.

This chain connects TRBV6-5 to TRBJ1-4; no clear D. V was shortened by 2 bases and J by 4 bases, with 11 bases between the two germline ends. CDR1 is MNHEY and CDR2 is SVGAGI in the germline V gene. The CDR3 sequence is 15 residues long. CDR3 sequence reads: CASSYTGLLNEKLFF. The CDR3 nucleotides are TGTGCCAGCAGTTACACCGGTCTTCTTAATGAAAAACTGTTTTTT.

The CDR3 sequence: CASSQGLAGAPRDEQYF. The DNA of the CDR3 is TGTGCCAGCAGTCAGGGACTAGCGGGAGCTCCCCGGGACGAGCAGTACTTC. This chain joins TRBV28 and TRBJ2-7, with 14 bases identical to TRBD2. V shed 5 bases, J shed 5 bases, and the junction held 11 bases outside the gene matches. This CDR3 contains 17 residues. CDR1 and CDR2 (germline): MDHEN, SYDVKM.

This chain connects TRBV6-1 to TRBJ2-1; 11 nucleotides agree with TRBD2. Germline V lookup: CDR1 MNHNS, CDR2 SASEGT. After removal of 4 bases from V and 4 bases from J, the junction contained 3 bases not matched to a gene. This CDR3 comprises 15 residues. The CDR3, as DNA: TGTGCCAGCAGTGGGCGGACTAGCGGGTACAATGAGCAGTTCTTC. Translating it yields CASSGRTSGYNEQFF.

The V call is TRBV4-1, the J call TRBJ2-7, with D possibly TRBD1 on 6 matching bases. The CDR3 covers 16 residues. Germline V CDR1 and CDR2: MGHRA, YSYEKL. V lost 4 bases, J lost 4 bases, and 20 bases lay in between. CDR3 bases: TGCGCCAGCAGCCTCGGTGTTTGGGGGCCGAATTACGAGCAGTACTTC. It translates to CASSLGVWGPNYEQYF.

This clone occurred once. The DNA of the CDR3 is TGTGCCAGCAGACCCAGGGGCACCGGGGAGCTGTTTTTT. It codes for CASRPRGTGELFF. J is TRBJ2-2 and V is TRBV7-8; possibly TRBD1 for D (6 bases). The CDR3 runs 13 residues. V was pared by 6 bases and J by 4 bases, with 9 bases between. CDR1 is SGHVS and CDR2 is FQNEAQ in the germline V gene. Using reference TRBV7-8 and TRBJ2-2 for the parts outside the CDR3, the full variable domain is GAGVSQSPRYKVAKRGQDVALRCDPISGHVSLFWYQQALGQGPEFLTYFQNEAQLDKSGLPSDRFFAERPEGSVSTLKIQRTQQEDSAVYLCASRPRGTGELFFGEGSRLTVL.

The chain combines TRBV30 with TRBJ2-5, with a tentative D call TRBD1 (6 bases). Germline V gene data show CDR1 as GTSNPN and CDR2 as SVGIG (reference sequence). The CDR3 totals 15 residues. The CDR3 reads CAYKILRTAEETQYF. CDR3 DNA: TGTGCTTATAAAATATTACGGACAGCTGAAGAGACCCAGTACTTC.

The chain joins TRBV6-5 to TRBJ2-2; 9 bases fit TRBD2. Germline V gene sequence: CDR1 MNHEY, CDR2 SVGAGI. The CDR3 spans 16 residues. J gave up 1 base and V 0 bases, and 0 bases lay outside the gene matches. CDR3 sequence: CASSYSTSGNTGELFF. Written as DNA, the CDR3 is TGTGCCAGCAGTTACTCGACTAGCGGGAACACCGGGGAGCTGTTTTTT.

This rearrangement joins TRBV18 to TRBJ2-3; a weak D match, TRBD2 (6 bases). Per the germline V gene, CDR1 is KGHSH and CDR2 is LQKENI. The CDR3 consists of 18 residues. V lost 3 bases, J lost 4 bases, and 23 bases lay in between. The CDR3 is CASSPDGRGGVDPDTQYF. CDR3 DNA sequence: TGTGCCAGCTCACCGGACGGGCGGGGAGGTGTCGATCCAGATACGCAGTATTTT.

This chain connects TRBV2 to TRBJ2-3; TRBD2 agrees at 12 bases. Germline CDR1 reads SNHLY; CDR2 reads FYNNEI. With 6 bases clipped from V and 0 bases from J, the junction kept 7 bases outside the gene matches. The CDR3 consists of 17 residues. The chain's CDR3 is CASRDGLAGPSTDTQYF. The CDR3, as DNA: TGTGCCAGCAGGGACGGACTAGCGGGGCCTAGCACAGATACGCAGTATTTT.

The rearrangement links TRBV6-1 to TRBJ2-7; D perhaps matches TRBD1 (8 bases). V dropped 2 bases and J dropped 0 bases, with 14 bases sitting between them. This CDR3 spans 16 amino acids. Per the germline V gene, CDR1 is MNHNS and CDR2 is SASEGT. The CDR3 sequence: CASSEITGGGSYEQYF. The CDR3 region has the DNA TGTGCCAGCAGTGAAATCACAGGGGGGGGCTCCTACGAGCAGTACTTC.

This clone appeared once. This chain joins TRBV29-1 and TRBJ1-1, with D possibly TRBD1 on 6 matching bases. V was shortened by 7 bases and J by 1 base, with 19 bases between the two germline ends. The CDR3 extends over 15 amino acids. The V gene's germline CDR1 is SQVTM and CDR2 ANQGSEA. The CDR3 nucleotides are TGCAGCGCCCAGGGGTGGGGCGCGGGGAACACTGAAGCTTTCTTT. It translates to CSAQGWGAGNTEAFF.

V gene TRBV2 combines with J gene TRBJ2-2; D might be TRBD2 (5 bases). Germline values: CDR1 SNHLY, CDR2 FYNNEI. The CDR3 is 14 residues long. V gave up 6 bases and J gave up 3 bases, with 11 bases separating them. Here the CDR3 reads CASRYGRDTGELFF. The CDR3 DNA follows: TGTGCCAGCAGATATGGGCGGGACACCGGGGAGCTGTTTTTT.

This clone came up once. The rearrangement uses TRBV28 and TRBJ1-4; 8 bases match TRBD1. CDR1 and CDR2 from the germline V gene are MDHEN and SYDVKM. The V gene end was trimmed by 5 bases and the J gene end by 3 bases; junction bases not matched to a gene: 5. The CDR3 runs 15 residues. The CDR3 sequence is CASSRQGAANEKLFF. In nucleotides, the CDR3 is TGTGCCAGCAGTCGTCAGGGGGCGGCTAATGAAAAACTGTTTTTT.

The genes are TRBV6-5 and TRBJ1-1; a possible D gene is TRBD1 (6 bases). This CDR3 is 13 amino acids long. The V gene lost 2 bases and the J gene lost 6 bases, with 10 bases spanning the gap. The germline V gene has CDR1 MNHEY and CDR2 SVGAGI. In nucleotides, the CDR3 is TGTGCCAGCAGTTACACCGAGGGGGCTGAAGCTTTCTTT. This encodes CASSYTEGAEAFF.

The chain joins TRBV15 to TRBJ2-3, with 12 nucleotides matching TRBD2. V lost 5 bases to trimming and J lost 4 bases; unmatched junction nucleotides: 10. CDR3 length equals 17 residues. Germline-derived CDR1 and CDR2 are LNHNV and YYDKDF (reference sequence). The CDR3 DNA is TGTGCCACCAGCGGTCCGTACCTAGCGGGAGGGTCAGATACGCAGTATTTT. Amino acid sequence: CATSGPYLAGGSDTQYF.

The table lists this clone with a few counts. The chain has TRBV2 and TRBJ1-6; the D gene is possibly TRBD1 (5 bases). V lost 7 bases to trimming and J lost 6 bases, with 10 bases between them. The CDR3 covers 13 residues. Germline-derived CDR1 and CDR2 are SNHLY and FYNNEI. DNA of the CDR3: TGTGCCAGCACACAGGCTCCTAATTCACCCCTCCACTTT. This gives the protein CASTQAPNSPLHF.